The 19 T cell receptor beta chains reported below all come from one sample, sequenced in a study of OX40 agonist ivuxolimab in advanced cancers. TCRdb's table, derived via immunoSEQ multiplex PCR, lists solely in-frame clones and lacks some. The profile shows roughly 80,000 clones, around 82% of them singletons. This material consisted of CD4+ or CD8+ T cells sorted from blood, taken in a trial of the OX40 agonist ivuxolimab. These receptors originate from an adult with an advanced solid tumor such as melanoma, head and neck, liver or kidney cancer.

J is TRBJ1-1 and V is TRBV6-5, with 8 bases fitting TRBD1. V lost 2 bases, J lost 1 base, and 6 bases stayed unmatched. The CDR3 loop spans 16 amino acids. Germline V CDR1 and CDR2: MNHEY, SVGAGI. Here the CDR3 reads CASSYRVGQGNTEAFF. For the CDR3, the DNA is TGTGCCAGCAGTTACAGGGTCGGACAGGGGAACACTGAAGCTTTCTTT.

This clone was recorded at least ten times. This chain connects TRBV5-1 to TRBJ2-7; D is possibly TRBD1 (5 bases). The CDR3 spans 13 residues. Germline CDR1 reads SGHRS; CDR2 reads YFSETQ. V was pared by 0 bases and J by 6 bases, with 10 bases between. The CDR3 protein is CASSLGQSIEQYF. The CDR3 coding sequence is TGCGCCAGCAGCTTGGGACAGTCCATCGAGCAGTACTTC.

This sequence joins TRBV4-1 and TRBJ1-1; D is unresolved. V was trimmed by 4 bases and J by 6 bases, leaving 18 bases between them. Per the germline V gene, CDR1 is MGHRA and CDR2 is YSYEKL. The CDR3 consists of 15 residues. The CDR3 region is CASSLSDRAIAEAFF. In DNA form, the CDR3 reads TGCGCCAGCAGCCTATCTGATAGGGCGATCGCTGAAGCTTTCTTT.

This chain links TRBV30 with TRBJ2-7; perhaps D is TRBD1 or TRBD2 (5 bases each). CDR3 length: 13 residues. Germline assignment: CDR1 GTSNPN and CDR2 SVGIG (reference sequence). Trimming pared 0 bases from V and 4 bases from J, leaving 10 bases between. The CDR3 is CAWSVWGYYEQYF. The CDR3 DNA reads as TGTGCCTGGAGTGTATGGGGGTATTACGAGCAGTACTTC.

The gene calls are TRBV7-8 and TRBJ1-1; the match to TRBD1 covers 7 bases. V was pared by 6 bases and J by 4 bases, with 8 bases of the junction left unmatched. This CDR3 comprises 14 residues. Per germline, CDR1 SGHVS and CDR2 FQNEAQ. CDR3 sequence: CASRNNRGFTEAFF. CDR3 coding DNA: TGTGCCAGCAGAAATAACAGGGGTTTCACTGAAGCTTTCTTT.

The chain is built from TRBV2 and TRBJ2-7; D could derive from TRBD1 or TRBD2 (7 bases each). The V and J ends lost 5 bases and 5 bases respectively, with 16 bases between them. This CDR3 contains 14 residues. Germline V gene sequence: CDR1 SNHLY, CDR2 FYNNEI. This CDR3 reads CASSRTRGGDEQYF. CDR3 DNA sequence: TGTGCCAGCAGTCGGACTAGAGGGGGCGACGAGCAGTACTTC.

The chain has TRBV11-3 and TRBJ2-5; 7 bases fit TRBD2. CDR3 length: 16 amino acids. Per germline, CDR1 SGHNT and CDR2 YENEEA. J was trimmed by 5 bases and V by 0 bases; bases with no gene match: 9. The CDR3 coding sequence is TGTGCCAGCAGCTTAGATGGTTCCGGGGGGAGGGAGACCCAGTACTTC. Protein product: CASSLDGSGGRETQYF.

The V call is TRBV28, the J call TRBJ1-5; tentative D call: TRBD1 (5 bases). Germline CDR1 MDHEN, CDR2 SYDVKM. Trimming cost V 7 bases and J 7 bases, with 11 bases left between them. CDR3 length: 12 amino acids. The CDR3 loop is CASTERGQPQHF. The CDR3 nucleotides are TGTGCCAGCACCGAGAGGGGACAGCCCCAGCATTTT.

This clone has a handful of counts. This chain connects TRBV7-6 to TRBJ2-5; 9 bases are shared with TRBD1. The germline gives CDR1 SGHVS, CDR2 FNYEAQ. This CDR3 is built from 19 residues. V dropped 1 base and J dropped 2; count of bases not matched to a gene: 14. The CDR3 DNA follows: TGTGCCAGCAGCTTAGGACGCCGGACAGGGGCCCTGTTTCAAGAGACCCAGTACTTC. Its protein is CASSLGRRTGALFQETQYF.

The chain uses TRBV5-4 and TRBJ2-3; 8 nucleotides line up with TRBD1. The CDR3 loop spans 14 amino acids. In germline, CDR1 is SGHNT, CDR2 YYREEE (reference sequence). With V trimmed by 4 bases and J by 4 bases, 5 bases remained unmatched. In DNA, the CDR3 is TGTGCCAGCAGCCAGTCGACAGGGGCAGATACGCAGTATTTT. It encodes CASSQSTGADTQYF.

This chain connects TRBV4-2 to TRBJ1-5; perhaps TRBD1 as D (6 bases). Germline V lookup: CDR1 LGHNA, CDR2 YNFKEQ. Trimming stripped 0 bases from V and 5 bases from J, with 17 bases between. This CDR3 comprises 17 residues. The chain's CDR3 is CASSQDLGRGLYQPQHF. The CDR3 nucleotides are TGTGCCAGCAGCCAAGATCTTGGCAGGGGCCTCTATCAGCCCCAGCATTTT.

The CDR3 sequence is CASSSGPEGQPQHF. CDR3 sequence (DNA): TGCGCCAGCAGCTCGGGCCCCGAGGGACAGCCCCAGCATTTT. The chain combines TRBV5-1 with TRBJ1-5, with unresolved D. V dropped 3 bases and J dropped 7 bases, with 14 bases sitting between them. The germline V gene encodes CDR1 SGHRS and CDR2 YFSETQ. The CDR3 runs to 14 residues.

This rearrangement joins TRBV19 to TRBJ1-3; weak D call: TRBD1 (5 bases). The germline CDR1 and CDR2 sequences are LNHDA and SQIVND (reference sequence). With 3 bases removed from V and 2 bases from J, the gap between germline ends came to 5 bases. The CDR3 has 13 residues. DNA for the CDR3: TGTGCCAGTAGTATGACAGCTGGAAACACCATATATTTT. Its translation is CASSMTAGNTIYF.

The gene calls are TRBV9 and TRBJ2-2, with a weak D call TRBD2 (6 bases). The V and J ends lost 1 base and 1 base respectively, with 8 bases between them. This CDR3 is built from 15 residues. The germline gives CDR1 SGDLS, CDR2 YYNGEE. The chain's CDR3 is CASSVLALNTGELFF. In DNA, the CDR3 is TGTGCCAGCAGCGTACTAGCGCTGAACACCGGGGAGCTGTTTTTT.

The CDR3 DNA reads as TGTGCCAGCAGTTTTGAGCGGGATCCCTACAATGAGCAGTTCTTC. Amino acid sequence: CASSFERDPYNEQFF. The V and J genes are TRBV27 and TRBJ2-1; 7 bases agree with TRBD2. V shed 3 bases, J shed 2 bases, and the junction held 4 bases outside the gene matches. CDR1 and CDR2 (germline): MNHEY, SMNVEV (reference sequence). CDR3 length equals 15 residues.

The CDR3 bases are TGCGCCAGCAGCGCGAAACTAGCGGGGGGCATATACGAGCAGTACTTC. Its translation: CASSAKLAGGIYEQYF. V usage is TRBV5-1 and J usage is TRBJ2-7; 12 bases are a match to TRBD2. The CDR3 is 16 residues long. Germline V gene sequence: CDR1 SGHRS, CDR2 YFSETQ. V shed 4 bases and J 4 bases; nucleotides not matched to a gene: 9.

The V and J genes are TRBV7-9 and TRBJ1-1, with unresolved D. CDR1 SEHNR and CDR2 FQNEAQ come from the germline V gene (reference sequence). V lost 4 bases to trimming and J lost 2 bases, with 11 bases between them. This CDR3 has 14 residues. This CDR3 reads CASSSVRDNTEAFF. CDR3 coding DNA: TGTGCCAGCAGCTCCGTCCGCGACAACACTGAAGCTTTCTTT. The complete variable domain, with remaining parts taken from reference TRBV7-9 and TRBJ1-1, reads DTGVSQNPRHKITKRGQNVTFRCDPISEHNRLYWYRQTLGQGPEFLTYFQNEAQLEKSRLLSDRFSAERPKGSFSTLEIQRTEQGDSAMYLCASSSVRDNTEAFFGQGTRLTVV.

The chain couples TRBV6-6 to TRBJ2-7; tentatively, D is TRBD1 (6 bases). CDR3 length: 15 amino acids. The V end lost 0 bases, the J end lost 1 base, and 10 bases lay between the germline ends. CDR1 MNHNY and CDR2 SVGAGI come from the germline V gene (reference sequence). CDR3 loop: CASSYSRRGSYEQYF. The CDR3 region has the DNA TGTGCCAGCAGTTACTCGCGCAGGGGATCCTACGAGCAGTACTTC.

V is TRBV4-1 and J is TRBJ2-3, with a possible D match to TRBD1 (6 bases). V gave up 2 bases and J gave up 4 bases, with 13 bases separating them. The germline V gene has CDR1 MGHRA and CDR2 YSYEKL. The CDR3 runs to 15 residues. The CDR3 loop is CASSQLLTGSDTQYF. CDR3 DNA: TGCGCCAGCAGCCAACTCCTTACAGGGTCAGATACGCAGTATTTT.